The 14 T cell receptor beta chains presented below share a single source sample, sequenced in a study of blood T cells in healthy people across ages. A J-beta primer mix and a sample-barcoded 5' primer were used in a second PCR of roughly 6 to 12 cycles. One entry per CDR3 protein results from TCRdb running MiXCR on the 5' RACE reads. The sample contains 550,000 to 800,000 distinct CDR3 sequences, about a third of which appear only once. The sample consisted of blood. These receptors were obtained from a woman of 80 years or more in good health.

This clonotype was observed a handful of times. The chain has TRBV11-3 and TRBJ2-1; possible D gene TRBD1, 6 bases. Trimming removed 1 base at V and 8 bases at J, with 15 bases between. CDR3 length: 15 amino acids. Germline V gene data show CDR1 as SGHNT and CDR2 as YENEEA. CDR3 sequence: CASSLGLGAGDEQFF. The CDR3 DNA sequence: TGTGCCAGCAGCTTAGGTCTGGGGGCGGGTGATGAGCAGTTCTTC.

Remarks on this clonotype: Without the conserved terminal phenylalanine or tryptophan, this CDR3 likely stems from a read error. It is unclear where the CDR3 begins or ends on the DNA, so no DNA is shown, and the CDR3 is as TCRdb lists it. J is TRBJ2-5 and V is TRBV4-3; the table's D call, TRBD1, has no DNA check behind it. The CDR3 totals 15 residues, both ends included. The V gene's germline CDR1 is LGHNA and CDR2 YSLEER. CDR3 in amino acids: CASSQDRGNGYTFGS.

This clonotype was counted ten times or more. The rearrangement joins TRBV10-3 to TRBJ2-7; 7 positions agree with TRBD1. There are 13 residues in the CDR3. V shed 6 bases, J shed 3 bases, and the junction held 5 bases outside the gene matches. The germline V gene has CDR1 ENHRY and CDR2 SYGVKD. Here the CDR3 reads CAISSGTVYEQYF. CDR3 nucleotide sequence: TGTGCCATCAGCTCCGGGACAGTCTACGAGCAGTACTTC.

This chain joins TRBV6-2 or TRBV6-3 and TRBJ1-5; D is uncertain. The germline V and J ends were trimmed by 4 bases and 4 bases, with 8 bases remaining between them. The CDR3 sequence is 13 residues long. CDR1 is MNHEY, CDR2 SVGEGT, per germline. The CDR3 sequence is CASSWAGNQPQHF. The CDR3 DNA reads TGTGCCAGCAGTTGGGCAGGTAATCAGCCCCAGCATTTT.

This clonotype was seen ten or more times. The rearrangement links TRBV27 to TRBJ2-3, with TRBD2 matching over 8 bases. The trim removed 3 bases at V and 4 bases at J, leaving 6 bases unmatched. The CDR3 runs to 15 residues. Germline V gene lookup returns CDR1 MNHEY and CDR2 SMNVEV (reference sequence). CDR3 sequence reads: CASSFGGGLADTQYF. CDR3 bases: TGTGCCAGCAGTTTCGGGGGGGGATTGGCAGATACGCAGTATTTT.

The V call is TRBV5-1, the J call TRBJ2-7; the match to TRBD1 covers 7 bases. V trimming: 3 bases; J trimming: 2 bases; junction bases outside the gene matches: 5. Germline V CDR1 and CDR2: SGHRS, YFSETQ. This CDR3 spans 14 amino acids. CDR3: CASSYSGTAYEQYF. The CDR3 DNA reads TGCGCCAGCAGCTATTCCGGGACAGCCTACGAGCAGTACTTC.

In this sample, this clonotype turned up a few times. A read error is possible here, since a much larger clone lies one base away. This chain uses TRBV5-1 with TRBJ2-5, with TRBD1 matching over 7 bases. The CDR3 is 13 amino acids. Germline loops: CDR1 SGHRS, CDR2 YFSETQ. The trim removed 4 bases at V and 11 bases at J, leaving 11 bases unmatched. CDR3 DNA sequence: TGCGCCAGCAGCCGGGACAGTAACAATGAGCAGTACTTC. Translated, it gives CASSRDSNNEQYF.

This clonotype has just one count. One end of the junction is discordant with germline, which a read error may explain. The rearrangement joins TRBV30 to TRBJ1-4, with TRBD1 matching 8 bases. The germline V gene encodes CDR1 GTSNPN and CDR2 SVGIG (reference sequence). This CDR3 is 17 amino acids long. As DNA, the CDR3 is TGTGCCTGGAGTACTCCGGGACAGGTGATACTTAATGAAAAACGGTTTTTT. Protein product: CAWSTPGQVILNEKRFF.

This clonotype showed up many times. The chain has TRBV6-2 or TRBV6-3 and TRBJ1-6; D might be TRBD1 (6 bases). The CDR3 totals 13 residues. V gave up 6 bases and J gave up 7 bases, with 10 bases separating them. Germline CDR1 MNHEY, CDR2 SVGEGT. This CDR3 is CASSQGRNSPLHF. For the CDR3, the DNA is TGTGCCAGCAGCCAGGGGCGGAATTCACCCCTCCACTTT.

This clonotype was counted at least ten times. The chain uses TRBV7-2 and TRBJ2-5; unclear D gene. There are 13 residues in the CDR3. Trimming took 2 bases from V and 2 from J, leaving 6 bases between them. In germline, CDR1 is SGHTA, CDR2 FQGNSA. In nucleotides, the CDR3 is TGTGCCAGCAGCTTACGACGGCAAGAGACCCAGTACTTC. Protein sequence: CASSLRRQETQYF.

Ten or more counts support this clonotype. The CDR3 is CASSKGGSNEKLFF. For the CDR3, the DNA is TGTGCCAGCAGCAAAGGAGGTTCAAATGAAAAACTGTTTTTT. The J gene is TRBJ1-4, the V gene TRBV7-9; D gene uncertain. Trimming took off 5 bases at V and 5 bases at J, with 12 bases between the two ends. The CDR3 is made up of 14 amino acids. Per germline, CDR1 SEHNR and CDR2 FQNEAQ (reference sequence).

This clonotype has at least ten counts. This chain joins TRBV6-6 and TRBJ2-5, with D perhaps TRBD1 or TRBD2 (7 bases each). There are 13 residues in the CDR3. V was trimmed by 8 bases and J by 5 bases, leaving 15 bases between them. The germline gives CDR1 MNHNY, CDR2 SVGAGI (reference sequence). The CDR3 sequence: CASAWQGGETQYF. The CDR3, as DNA: TGTGCCAGCGCCTGGCAGGGGGGGGAGACCCAGTACTTC.

This clonotype occurred many times. The chain couples TRBV27 to TRBJ2-3; 15 bases are shared with TRBD2. Germline V gene data show CDR1 as MNHEY and CDR2 as SMNVEV (reference sequence). With 3 bases clipped from V and 6 bases from J, the junction kept 4 bases outside the gene matches. There are 16 residues in the CDR3. CDR3 in amino acids: CASSLVGTSGGDTQYF. CDR3 DNA: TGTGCCAGCAGTTTGGTTGGGACTAGCGGGGGGGATACGCAGTATTTT.

Points on this clonotype: A read error may explain this, as a much larger clone is one base away. The chain recombines TRBV29-1 with TRBJ2-1, with D possibly being TRBD1 (5 bases). CDR3 size: 13 residues. Germline lookup yields CDR1 SQVTM and CDR2 ANQGSEA. This CDR3 reads CSVEGQAYNERFF. Written as DNA, the CDR3 is TGCAGCGTTGAGGGGCAAGCCTACAATGAGCGGTTCTTC.